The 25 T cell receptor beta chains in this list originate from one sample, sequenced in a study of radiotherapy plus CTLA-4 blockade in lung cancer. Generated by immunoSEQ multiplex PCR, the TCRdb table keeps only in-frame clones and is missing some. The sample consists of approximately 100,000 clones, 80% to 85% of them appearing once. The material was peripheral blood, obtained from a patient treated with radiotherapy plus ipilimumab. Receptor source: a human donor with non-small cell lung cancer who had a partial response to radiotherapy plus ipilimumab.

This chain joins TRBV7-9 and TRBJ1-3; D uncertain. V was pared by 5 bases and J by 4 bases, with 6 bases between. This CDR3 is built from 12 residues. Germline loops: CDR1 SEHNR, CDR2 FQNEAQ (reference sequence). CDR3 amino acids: CASSPSGNTIYF. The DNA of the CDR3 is TGTGCCAGCAGCCCGTCCGGAAACACCATATATTTT.

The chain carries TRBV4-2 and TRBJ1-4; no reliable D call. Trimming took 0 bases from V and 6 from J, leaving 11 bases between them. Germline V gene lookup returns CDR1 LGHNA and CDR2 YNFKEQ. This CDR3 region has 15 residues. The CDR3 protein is CASSQEAGGDEKLFF. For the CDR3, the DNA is TGTGCCAGCAGCCAAGAGGCGGGAGGAGATGAAAAACTGTTTTTT.

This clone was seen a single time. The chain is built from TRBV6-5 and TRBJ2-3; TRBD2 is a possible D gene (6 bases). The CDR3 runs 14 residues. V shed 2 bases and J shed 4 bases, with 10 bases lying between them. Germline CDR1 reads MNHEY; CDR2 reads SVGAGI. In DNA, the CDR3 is TGTGCCAGCAGTTACCCGGGAGCCCCAGATACGCAGTATTTT. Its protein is CASSYPGAPDTQYF.

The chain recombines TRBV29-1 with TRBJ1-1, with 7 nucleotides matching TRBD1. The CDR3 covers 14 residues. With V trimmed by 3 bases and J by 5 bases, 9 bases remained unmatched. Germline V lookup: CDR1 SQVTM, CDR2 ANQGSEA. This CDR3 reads CSVEGRGGGTEAFF. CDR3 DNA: TGCAGCGTTGAGGGGAGAGGGGGCGGAACTGAAGCTTTCTTT.

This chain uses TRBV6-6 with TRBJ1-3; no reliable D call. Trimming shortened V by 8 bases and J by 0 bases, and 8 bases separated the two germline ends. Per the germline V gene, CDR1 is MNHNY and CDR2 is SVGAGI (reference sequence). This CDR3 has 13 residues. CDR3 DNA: TGTGCCAGCGTGGCCAGCTCTGGAAACACCATATATTTT. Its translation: CASVASSGNTIYF.

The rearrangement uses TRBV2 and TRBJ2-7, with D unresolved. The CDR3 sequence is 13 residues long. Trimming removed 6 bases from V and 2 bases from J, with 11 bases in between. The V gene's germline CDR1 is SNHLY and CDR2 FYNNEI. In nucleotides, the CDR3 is TGTGCCAGCAGGCCTGCAGGCACCTACGAGCAGTACTTC. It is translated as CASRPAGTYEQYF.

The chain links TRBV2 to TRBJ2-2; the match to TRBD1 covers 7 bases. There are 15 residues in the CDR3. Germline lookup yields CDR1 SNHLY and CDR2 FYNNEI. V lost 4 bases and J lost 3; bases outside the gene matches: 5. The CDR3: CASSVGQTDTGELFF. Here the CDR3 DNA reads TGTGCCAGCAGTGTGGGACAGACGGACACCGGGGAGCTGTTTTTT. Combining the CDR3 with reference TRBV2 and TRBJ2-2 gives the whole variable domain EPEVTQTPSHQVTQMGQEVILRCVPISNHLYFYWYRQILGQKVEFLVSFYNNEISEKSEIFDDQFSVERPDGSNFTLKIRSTKLEDSAMYFCASSVGQTDTGELFFGEGSRLTVL.

CDR3 region: CASSRGVNQPQHF. DNA for the CDR3: TGTGCCAGCAGTCGGGGAGTCAATCAGCCCCAGCATTTT. V is TRBV27 and J is TRBJ1-5; D is ambiguous. This CDR3 is built from 13 residues. In germline, CDR1 is MNHEY, CDR2 SMNVEV (reference sequence). Trimming stripped 5 bases from V and 3 bases from J, with 8 bases between.

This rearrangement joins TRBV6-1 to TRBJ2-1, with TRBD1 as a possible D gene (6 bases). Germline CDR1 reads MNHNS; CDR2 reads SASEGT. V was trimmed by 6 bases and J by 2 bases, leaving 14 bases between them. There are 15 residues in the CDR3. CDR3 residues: CASSPQGVAYNEQFF. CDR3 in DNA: TGTGCCAGCAGCCCACAGGGAGTGGCCTACAATGAGCAGTTCTTC.

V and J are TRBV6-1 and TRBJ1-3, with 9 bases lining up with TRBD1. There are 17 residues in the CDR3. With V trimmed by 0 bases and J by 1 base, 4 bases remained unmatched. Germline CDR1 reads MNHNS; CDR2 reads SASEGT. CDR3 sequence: CASSEAGQGGSGNTIYF. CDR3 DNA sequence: TGTGCCAGCAGTGAAGCGGGACAGGGAGGGTCTGGAAACACCATATATTTT.

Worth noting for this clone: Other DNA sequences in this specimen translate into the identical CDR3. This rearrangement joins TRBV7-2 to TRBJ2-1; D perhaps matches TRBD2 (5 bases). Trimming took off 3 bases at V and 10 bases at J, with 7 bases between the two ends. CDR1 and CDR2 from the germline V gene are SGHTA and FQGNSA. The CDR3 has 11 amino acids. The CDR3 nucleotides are TGTGCCAGCAGCTTCGAGGGCGAGCAGTTCTTC. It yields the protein CASSFEGEQFF.

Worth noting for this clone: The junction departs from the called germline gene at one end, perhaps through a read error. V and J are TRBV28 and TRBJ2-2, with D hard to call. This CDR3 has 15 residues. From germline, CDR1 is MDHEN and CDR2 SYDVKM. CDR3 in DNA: TGTGCCAGCGGTTTCCTTACTGCGAACACCGGGGAGCTGTTTTTT. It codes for CASGFLTANTGELFF.

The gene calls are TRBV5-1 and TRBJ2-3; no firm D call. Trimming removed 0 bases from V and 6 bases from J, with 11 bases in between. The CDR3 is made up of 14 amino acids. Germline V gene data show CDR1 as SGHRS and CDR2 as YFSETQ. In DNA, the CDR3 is TGCGCCAGCAGCTTGGAGCTGGTCGAGGATACGCAGTATTTT. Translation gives CASSLELVEDTQYF.

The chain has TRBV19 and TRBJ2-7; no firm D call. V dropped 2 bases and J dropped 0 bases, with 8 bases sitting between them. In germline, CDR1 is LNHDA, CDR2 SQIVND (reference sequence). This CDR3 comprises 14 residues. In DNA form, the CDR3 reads TGTGCCAGTAGTATAAGTGGCTTCTCCTACGAGCAGTACTTC. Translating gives CASSISGFSYEQYF.

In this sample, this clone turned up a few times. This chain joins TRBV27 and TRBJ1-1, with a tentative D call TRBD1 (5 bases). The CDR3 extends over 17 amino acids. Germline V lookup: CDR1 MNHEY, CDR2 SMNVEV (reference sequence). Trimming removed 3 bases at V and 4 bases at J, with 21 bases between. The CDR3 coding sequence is TGTGCCAGCAGTTTTTCGGCAGGGCAGGACACGGGCACTGAAGCTTTCTTT. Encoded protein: CASSFSAGQDTGTEAFF.

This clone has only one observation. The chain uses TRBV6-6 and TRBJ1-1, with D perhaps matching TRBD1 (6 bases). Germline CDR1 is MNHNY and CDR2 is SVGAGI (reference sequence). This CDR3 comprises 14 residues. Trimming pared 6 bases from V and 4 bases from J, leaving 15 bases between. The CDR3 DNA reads TGTGCCAGCAGCTTCCCAGGGGCGAGCACTGAAGCTTTCTTT. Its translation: CASSFPGASTEAFF.

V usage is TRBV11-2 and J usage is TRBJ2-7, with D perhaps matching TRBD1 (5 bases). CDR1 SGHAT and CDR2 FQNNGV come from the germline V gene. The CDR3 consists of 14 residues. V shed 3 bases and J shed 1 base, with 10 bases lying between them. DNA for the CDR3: TGTGCCAGCAGCTTGGGGCAGGCGTCCTACGAGCAGTACTTC. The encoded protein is CASSLGQASYEQYF.

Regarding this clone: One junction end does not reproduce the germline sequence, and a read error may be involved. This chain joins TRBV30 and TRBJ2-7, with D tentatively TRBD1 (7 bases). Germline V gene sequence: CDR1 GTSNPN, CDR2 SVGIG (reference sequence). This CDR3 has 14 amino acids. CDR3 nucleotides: TGTGCCCGGAGGGACAGCTACTTCTCCTTCGAGCAGTACTTC. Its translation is CARRDSYFSFEQYF.

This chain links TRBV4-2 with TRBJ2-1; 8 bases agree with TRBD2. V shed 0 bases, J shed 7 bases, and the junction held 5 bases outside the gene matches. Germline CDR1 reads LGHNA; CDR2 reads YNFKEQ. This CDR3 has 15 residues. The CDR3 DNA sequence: TGTGCCAGCAGCCAAGAGGGACTAGTTCTGAATGAGCAGTTCTTC. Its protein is CASSQEGLVLNEQFF.

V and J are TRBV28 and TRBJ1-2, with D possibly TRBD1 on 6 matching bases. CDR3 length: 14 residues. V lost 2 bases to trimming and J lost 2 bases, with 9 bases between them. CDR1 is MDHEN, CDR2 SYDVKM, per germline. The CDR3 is CASSLTGTNYGYTF. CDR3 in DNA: TGTGCCAGCAGTTTAACCGGGACAAACTATGGCTACACCTTC.

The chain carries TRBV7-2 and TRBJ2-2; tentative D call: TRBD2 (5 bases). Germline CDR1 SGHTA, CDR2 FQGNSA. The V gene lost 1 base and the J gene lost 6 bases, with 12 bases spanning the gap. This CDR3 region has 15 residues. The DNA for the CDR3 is TGTGCCAGCAGCTTAGTGCTAGCAGGAGCCGGGGAGCTGTTTTTT. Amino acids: CASSLVLAGAGELFF.

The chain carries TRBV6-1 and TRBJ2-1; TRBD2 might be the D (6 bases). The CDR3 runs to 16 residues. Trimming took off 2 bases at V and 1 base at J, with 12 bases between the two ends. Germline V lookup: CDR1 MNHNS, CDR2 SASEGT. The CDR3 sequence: CASSESTGLSYNEQFF. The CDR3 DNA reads TGTGCCAGCAGTGAATCTACGGGACTGTCCTACAATGAGCAGTTCTTC.

CDR3 coding DNA: TGTGCCAGCAGCTTAGCCGGCTCTGGAAACACCATATATTTT. Residues: CASSLAGSGNTIYF. The chain carries TRBV7-3 and TRBJ1-3; D is unresolved. V lost 2 bases to trimming and J lost 0 bases, with 5 bases between them. Per the germline V gene, CDR1 is SGHTA and CDR2 is FQGTGA. The CDR3 sequence is 14 residues long.

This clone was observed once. The CDR3 is CAIYIGLAGVPRDTQYF. The CDR3 region has the DNA TGTGCCATCTACATAGGACTAGCGGGAGTCCCCCGGGATACGCAGTATTTT. J is TRBJ2-3 and V is TRBV2, with 13 bases that match TRBD2. Germline V gene lookup returns CDR1 SNHLY and CDR2 FYNNEI. With V trimmed by 10 bases and J by 6 bases, 16 bases remained unmatched. This CDR3 is 17 amino acids long.

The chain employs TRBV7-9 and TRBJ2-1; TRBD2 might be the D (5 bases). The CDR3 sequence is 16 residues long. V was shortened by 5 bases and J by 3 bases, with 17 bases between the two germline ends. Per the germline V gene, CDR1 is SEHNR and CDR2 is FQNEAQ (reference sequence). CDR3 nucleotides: TGTGCCAGCAGCCGAAGAGCCCGAGGGCGCTACAATGAGCAGTTCTTC. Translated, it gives CASSRRARGRYNEQFF.